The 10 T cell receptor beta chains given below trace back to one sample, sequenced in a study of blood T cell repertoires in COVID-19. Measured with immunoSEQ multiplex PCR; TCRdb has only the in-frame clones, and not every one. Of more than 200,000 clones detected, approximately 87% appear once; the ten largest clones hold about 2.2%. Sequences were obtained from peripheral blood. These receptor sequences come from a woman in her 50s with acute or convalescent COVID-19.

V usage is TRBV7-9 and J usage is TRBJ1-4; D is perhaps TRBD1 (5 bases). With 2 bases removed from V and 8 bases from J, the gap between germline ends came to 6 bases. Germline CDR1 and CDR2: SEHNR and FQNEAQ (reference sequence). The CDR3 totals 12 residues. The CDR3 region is CASSLRTEKLFF. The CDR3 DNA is TGTGCCAGCAGCTTACGGACAGAAAAACTGTTTTTT.

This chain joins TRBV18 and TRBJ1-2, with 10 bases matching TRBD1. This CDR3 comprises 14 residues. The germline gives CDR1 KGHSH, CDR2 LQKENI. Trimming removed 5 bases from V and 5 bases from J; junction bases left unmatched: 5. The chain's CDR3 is CASSSGTGAYGYTF. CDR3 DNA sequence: TGTGCCAGCTCATCCGGGACAGGGGCGTATGGCTACACCTTC.

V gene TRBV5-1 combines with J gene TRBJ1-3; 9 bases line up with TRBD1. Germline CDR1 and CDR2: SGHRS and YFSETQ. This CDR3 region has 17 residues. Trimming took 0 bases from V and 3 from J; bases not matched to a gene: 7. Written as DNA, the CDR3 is TGCGCCAGCAGCTTGGCGACAGGGGGAATGGGTGGAAACACCATATATTTT. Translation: CASSLATGGMGGNTIYF.

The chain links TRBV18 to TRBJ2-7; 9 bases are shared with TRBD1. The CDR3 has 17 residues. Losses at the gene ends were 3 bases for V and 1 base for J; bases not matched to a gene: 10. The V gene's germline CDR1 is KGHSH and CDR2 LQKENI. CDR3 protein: CASSPYRGPGGSYEQYF. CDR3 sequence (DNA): TGTGCCAGCTCACCTTACAGGGGGCCAGGGGGGTCCTACGAGCAGTACTTC.

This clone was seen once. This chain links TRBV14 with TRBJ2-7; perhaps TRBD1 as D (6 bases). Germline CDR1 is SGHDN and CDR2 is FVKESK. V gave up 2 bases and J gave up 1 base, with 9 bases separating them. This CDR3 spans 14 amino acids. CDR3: CASSQFQGSYEQYF. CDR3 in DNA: TGTGCCAGCAGCCAATTTCAGGGGTCCTACGAGCAGTACTTC.

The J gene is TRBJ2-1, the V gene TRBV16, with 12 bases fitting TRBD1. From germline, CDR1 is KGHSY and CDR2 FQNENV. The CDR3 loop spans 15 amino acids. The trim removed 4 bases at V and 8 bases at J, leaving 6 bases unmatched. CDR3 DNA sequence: TGTGCCAGCAGCCCGATGGGACAGGGGGCCTATGAGCAGTTCTTC. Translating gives CASSPMGQGAYEQFF. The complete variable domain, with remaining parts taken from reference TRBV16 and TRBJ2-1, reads GEEVAQTPKHLVRGEGQKAKLYCAPIKGHSYVFWYQQVLKNEFKFLISFQNENVFDETGMPKERFSAKCLPNSPCSLEIQATKLEDSAVYFCASSPMGQGAYEQFFGPGTRLTVL.

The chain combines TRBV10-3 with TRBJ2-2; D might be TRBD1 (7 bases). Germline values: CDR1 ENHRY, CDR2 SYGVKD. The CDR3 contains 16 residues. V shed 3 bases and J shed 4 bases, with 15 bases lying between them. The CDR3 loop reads CAISDGDQGGTGELFF. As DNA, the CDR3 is TGTGCCATCAGTGATGGGGACCAGGGGGGCACCGGGGAGCTGTTTTTT.

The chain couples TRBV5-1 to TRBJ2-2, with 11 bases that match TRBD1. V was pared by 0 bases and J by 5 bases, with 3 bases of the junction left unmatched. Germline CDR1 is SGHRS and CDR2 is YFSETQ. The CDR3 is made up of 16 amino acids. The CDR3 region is CASSLVGQGDTGELFF. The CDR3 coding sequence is TGCGCCAGCAGCTTGGTGGGACAGGGGGATACCGGGGAGCTGTTTTTT.

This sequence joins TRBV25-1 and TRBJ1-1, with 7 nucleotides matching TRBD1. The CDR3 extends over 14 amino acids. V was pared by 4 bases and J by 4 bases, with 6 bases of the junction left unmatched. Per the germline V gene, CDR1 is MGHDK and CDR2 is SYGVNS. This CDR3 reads CASSGRQGSTEAFF. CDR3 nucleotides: TGTGCCAGCAGTGGTCGACAGGGTTCCACTGAAGCTTTCTTT.

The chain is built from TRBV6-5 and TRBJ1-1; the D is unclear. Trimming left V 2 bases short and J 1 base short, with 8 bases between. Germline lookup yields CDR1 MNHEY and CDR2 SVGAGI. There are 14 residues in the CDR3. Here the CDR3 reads CASSYDGENTEAFF. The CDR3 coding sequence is TGTGCCAGCAGTTACGATGGAGAGAACACTGAAGCTTTCTTT.